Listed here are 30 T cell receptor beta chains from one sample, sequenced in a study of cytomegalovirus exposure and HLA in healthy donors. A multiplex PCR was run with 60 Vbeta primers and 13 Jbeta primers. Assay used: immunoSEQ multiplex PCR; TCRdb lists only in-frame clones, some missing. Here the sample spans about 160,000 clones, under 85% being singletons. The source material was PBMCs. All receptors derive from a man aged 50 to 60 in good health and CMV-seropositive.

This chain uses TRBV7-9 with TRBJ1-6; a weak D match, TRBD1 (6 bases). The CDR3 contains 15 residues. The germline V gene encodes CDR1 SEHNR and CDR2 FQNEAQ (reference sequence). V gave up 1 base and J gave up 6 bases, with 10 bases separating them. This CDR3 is CASSLVGQTNSPLHF. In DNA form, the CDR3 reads TGTGCCAGCAGCTTAGTTGGACAGACTAATTCACCCCTCCACTTT.

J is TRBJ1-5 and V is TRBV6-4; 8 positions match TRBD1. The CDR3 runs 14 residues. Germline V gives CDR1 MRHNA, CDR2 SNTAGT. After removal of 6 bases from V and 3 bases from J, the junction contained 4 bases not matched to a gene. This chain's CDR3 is CASRKGQVNQPQHF. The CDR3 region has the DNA TGTGCCAGCAGGAAGGGACAGGTCAATCAGCCCCAGCATTTT.

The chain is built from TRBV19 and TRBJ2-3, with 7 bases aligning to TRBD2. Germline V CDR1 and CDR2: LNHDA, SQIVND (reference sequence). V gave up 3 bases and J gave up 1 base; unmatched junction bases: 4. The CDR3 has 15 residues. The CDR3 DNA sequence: TGTGCCAGTAGTATCTCTAGCGGCGGCACAGATACGCAGTATTTT. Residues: CASSISSGGTDTQYF.

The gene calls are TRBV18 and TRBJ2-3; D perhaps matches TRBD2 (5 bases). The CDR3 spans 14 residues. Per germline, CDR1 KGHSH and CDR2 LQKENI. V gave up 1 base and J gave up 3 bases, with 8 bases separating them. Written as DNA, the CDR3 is TGTGCCAGCTCACCACGGACTGCTACAGATACGCAGTATTTT. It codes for CASSPRTATDTQYF.

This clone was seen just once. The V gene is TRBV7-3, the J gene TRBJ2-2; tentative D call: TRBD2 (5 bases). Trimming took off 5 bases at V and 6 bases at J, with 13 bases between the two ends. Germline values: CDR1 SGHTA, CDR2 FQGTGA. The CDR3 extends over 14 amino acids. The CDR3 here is CASSPRGKSGELFF. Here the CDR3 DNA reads TGTGCCAGCAGCCCGAGAGGGAAGTCCGGGGAGCTGTTTTTT.

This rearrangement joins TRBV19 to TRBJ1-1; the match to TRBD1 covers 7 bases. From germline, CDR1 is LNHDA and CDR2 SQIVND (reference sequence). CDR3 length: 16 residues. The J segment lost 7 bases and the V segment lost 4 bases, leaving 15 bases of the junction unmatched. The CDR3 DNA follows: TGTGCCAGTAGTAGCCGATCCTCAGGGGGTGGAATTGAAGCTTTCTTT. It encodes CASSSRSSGGGIEAFF.

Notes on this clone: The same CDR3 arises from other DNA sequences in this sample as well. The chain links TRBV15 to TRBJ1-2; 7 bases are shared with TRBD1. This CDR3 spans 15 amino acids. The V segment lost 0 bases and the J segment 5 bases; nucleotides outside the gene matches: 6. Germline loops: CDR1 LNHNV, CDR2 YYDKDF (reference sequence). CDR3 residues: CATSRDSQGSYGYTF. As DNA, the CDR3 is TGTGCCACCAGCAGAGATTCACAGGGGAGTTATGGCTACACCTTC.

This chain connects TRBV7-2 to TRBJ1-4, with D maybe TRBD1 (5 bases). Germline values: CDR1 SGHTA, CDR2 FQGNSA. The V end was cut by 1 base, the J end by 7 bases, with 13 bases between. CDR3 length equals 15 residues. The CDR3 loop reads CASSLVVGEAEKLFF. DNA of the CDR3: TGTGCCAGCAGCTTAGTGGTAGGGGAGGCTGAAAAACTGTTTTTT.

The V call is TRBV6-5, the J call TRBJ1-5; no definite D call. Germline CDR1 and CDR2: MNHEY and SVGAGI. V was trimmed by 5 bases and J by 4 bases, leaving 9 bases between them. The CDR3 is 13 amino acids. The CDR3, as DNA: TGTGCCAGCAGTGATACCGGTAATCAGCCCCAGCATTTT. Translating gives CASSDTGNQPQHF.

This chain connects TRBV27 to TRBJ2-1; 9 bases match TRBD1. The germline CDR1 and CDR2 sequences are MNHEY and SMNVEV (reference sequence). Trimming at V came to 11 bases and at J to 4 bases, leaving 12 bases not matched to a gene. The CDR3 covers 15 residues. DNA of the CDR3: TGTGCCGTGATGGTACCGGGACAGGGATACAATGAGCAGTTCTTC. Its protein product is CAVMVPGQGYNEQFF.

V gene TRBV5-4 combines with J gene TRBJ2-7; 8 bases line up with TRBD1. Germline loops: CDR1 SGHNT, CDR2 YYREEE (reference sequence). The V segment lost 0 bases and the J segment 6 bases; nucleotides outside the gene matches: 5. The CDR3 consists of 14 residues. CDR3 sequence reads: CASSLAGQGGEQYF. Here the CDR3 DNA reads TGTGCCAGCAGCTTGGCCGGACAGGGAGGCGAGCAGTACTTC.

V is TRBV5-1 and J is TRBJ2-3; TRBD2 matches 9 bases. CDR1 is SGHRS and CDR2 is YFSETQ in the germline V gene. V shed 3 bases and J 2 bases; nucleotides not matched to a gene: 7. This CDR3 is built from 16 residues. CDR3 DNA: TGCGCCAGCAGCTCGGCGACTAGCGGTTTCACAGATACGCAGTATTTT. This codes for CASSSATSGFTDTQYF. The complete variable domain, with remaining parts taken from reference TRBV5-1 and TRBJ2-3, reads KAGVTQTPRYLIKTRGQQVTLSCSPISGHRSVSWYQQTPGQGLQFLFEYFSETQRNKGNFPGRFSGRQFSNSRSEMNVSTLELGDSALYLCASSSATSGFTDTQYFGPGTRLTVL.

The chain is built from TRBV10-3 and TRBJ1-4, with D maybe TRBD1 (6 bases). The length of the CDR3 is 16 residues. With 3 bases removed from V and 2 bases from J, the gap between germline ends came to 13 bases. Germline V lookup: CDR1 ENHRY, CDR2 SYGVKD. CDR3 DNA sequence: TGTGCCATCAGTGACAGCCGGGACACTACTAATGAAAAACTGTTTTTT. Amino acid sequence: CAISDSRDTTNEKLFF.

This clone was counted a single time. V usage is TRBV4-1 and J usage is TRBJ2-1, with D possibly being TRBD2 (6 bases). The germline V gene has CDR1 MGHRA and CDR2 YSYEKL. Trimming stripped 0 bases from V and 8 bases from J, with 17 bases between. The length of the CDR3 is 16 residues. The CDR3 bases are TGCGCCAGCAGCCAAGAGTCATCGGGAGCTCTGGATGAGCAGTTCTTC. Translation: CASSQESSGALDEQFF.

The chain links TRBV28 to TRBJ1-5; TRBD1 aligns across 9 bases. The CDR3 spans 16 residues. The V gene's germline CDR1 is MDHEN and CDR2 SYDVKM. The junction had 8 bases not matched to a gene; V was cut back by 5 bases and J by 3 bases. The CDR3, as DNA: TGTGCCAGCAGTCCTAGGACAGGGGCCATCAATCAGCCCCAGCATTTT. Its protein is CASSPRTGAINQPQHF.

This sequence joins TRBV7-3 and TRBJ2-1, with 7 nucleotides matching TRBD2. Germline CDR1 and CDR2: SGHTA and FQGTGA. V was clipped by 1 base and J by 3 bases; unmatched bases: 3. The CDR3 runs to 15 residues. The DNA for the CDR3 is TGTGCCAGCAGCTTAAGGACTAGTCTCTACAATGAGCAGTTCTTC. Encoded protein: CASSLRTSLYNEQFF.

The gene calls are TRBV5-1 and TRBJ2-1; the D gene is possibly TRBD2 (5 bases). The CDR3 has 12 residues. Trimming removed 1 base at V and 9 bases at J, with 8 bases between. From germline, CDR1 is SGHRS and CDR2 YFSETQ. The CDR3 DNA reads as TGCGCCAGCAGCTTGCTAGCAGGTGAGCAGTTCTTC. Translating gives CASSLLAGEQFF.

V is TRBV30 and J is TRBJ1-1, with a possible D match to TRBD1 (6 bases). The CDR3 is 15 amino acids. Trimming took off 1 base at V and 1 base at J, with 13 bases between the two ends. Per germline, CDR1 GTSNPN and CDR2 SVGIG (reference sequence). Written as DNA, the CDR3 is TGTGCCTGGAGTGCGGGGACATACACGAACACTGAAGCTTTCTTT. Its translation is CAWSAGTYTNTEAFF.

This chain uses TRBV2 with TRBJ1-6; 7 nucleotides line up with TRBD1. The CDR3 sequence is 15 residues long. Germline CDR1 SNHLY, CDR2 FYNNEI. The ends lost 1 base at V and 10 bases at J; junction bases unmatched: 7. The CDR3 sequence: CASSEVQGTESPLHF. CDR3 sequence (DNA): TGTGCCAGCAGTGAAGTACAGGGGACCGAATCACCCCTCCACTTT.

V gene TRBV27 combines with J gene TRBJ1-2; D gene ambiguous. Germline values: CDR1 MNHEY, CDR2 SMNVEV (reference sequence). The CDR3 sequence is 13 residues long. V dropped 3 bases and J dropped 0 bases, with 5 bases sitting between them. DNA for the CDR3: TGTGCCAGCAGTTTGGCCGCTAACTATGGCTACACCTTC. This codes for CASSLAANYGYTF.

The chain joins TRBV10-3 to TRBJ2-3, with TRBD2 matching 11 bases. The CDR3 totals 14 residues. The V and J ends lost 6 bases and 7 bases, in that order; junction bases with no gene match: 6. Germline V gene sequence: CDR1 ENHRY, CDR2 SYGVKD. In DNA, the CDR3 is TGTGCCATCAGAACCGGGACTAGCGGTCATACGCAGTATTTT. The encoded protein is CAIRTGTSGHTQYF.

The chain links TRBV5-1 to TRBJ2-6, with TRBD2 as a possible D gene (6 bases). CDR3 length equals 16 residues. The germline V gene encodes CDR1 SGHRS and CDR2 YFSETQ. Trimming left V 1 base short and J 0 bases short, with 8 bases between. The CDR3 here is CASSLHGGSGANVLTF. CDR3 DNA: TGCGCCAGCAGCTTGCACGGGGGCTCTGGGGCCAACGTCCTGACTTTC.

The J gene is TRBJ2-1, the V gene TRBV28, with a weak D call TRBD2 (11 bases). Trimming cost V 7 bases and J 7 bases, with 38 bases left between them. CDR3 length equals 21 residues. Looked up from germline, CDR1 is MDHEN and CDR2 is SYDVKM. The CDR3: CASNAGASGQGSSSGRNEQFF. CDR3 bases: TGTGCCAGCAATGCGGGAGCGTCGGGACAGGGGAGTTCTAGCGGGAGGAATGAGCAGTTCTTC.

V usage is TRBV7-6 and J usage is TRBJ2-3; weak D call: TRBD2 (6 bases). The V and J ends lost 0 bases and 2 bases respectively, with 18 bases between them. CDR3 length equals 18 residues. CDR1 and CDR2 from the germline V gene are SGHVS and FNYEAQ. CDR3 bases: TGTGCCAGCAGCTTAGCTGTCGGGACTTTAGGGGCCACAGATACGCAGTATTTT. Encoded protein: CASSLAVGTLGATDTQYF.

The CDR3 sequence: CASSLSAGPPYEQYF. Here the CDR3 DNA reads TGCGCCAGCAGCCTCTCGGCAGGGCCACCCTACGAGCAGTACTTC. The chain links TRBV5-1 to TRBJ2-7; weak D call: TRBD1 (5 bases). The CDR3 loop spans 15 amino acids. V was shortened by 4 bases and J by 2 bases, with 16 bases between the two germline ends. Germline V gene data show CDR1 as SGHRS and CDR2 as YFSETQ. Drawing the rest from reference TRBV5-1 and TRBJ2-7, the complete variable domain is KAGVTQTPRYLIKTRGQQVTLSCSPISGHRSVSWYQQTPGQGLQFLFEYFSETQRNKGNFPGRFSGRQFSNSRSEMNVSTLELGDSALYLCASSLSAGPPYEQYFGPGTRLTVT.

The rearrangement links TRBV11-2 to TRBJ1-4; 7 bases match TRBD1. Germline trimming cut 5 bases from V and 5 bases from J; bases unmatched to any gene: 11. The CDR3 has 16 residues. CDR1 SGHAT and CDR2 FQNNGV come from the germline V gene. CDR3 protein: CASSKQPGQRNEKLFF. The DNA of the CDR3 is TGTGCCAGCAGCAAACAACCGGGACAGAGGAATGAAAAACTGTTTTTT.

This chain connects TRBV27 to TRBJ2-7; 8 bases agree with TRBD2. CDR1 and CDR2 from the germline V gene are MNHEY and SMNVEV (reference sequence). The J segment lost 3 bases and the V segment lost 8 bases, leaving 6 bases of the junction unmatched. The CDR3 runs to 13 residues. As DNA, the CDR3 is TGTGCCAGCTCTATAGCGGGGAGCTACGAGCAGTACTTC. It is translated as CASSIAGSYEQYF.

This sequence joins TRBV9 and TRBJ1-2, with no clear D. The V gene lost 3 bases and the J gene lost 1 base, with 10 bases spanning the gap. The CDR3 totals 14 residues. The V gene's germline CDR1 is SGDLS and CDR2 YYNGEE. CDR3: CASSATGLNYGYTF. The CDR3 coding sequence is TGTGCCAGCAGCGCAACGGGTCTTAACTATGGCTACACCTTC.

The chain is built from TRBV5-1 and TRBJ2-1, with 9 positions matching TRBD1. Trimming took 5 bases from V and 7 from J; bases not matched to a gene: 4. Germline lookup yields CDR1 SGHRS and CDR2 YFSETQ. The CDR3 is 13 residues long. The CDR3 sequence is CASSRDRANEQFF. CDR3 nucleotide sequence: TGCGCCAGCAGTCGGGACAGGGCAAATGAGCAGTTCTTC.

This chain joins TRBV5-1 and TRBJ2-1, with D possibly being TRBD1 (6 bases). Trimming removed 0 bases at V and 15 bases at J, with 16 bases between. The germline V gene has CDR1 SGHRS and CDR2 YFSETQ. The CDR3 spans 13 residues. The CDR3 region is CASSLGPPQGLFF. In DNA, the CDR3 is TGCGCCAGCAGCTTGGGTCCTCCCCAGGGGCTGTTCTTC.